A single sample gave rise to the 32 T cell receptor beta chains below, sequenced in a study of blood T cells in healthy people across ages. For the second PCR, which ran for roughly 6 to 12 cycles, a sample-barcoded 5' primer and a J-beta primer mix were used. TCRdb re-called the 5' RACE reads through MiXCR, storing one row per CDR3 protein. The sample has 800,000 to 1,300,000 distinct CDR3 sequences; approximately 26% are singletons. Separately, the same data were catalogued under a study of T cells of mothers and their children.

Sequencing was done on a sample of blood. Receptor source: a girl aged 2-10 years in good health.

There are a few counts of this clonotype. The chain is built from TRBV5-1 and TRBJ2-3; D tentatively reads TRBD1 or TRBD2 (6 bases each). There are 16 residues in the CDR3. In germline, CDR1 is SGHRS, CDR2 YFSETQ. Between the trimmed V and J ends, which lost 2 bases and 3 bases, there was a span of 16 bases. For the CDR3, the DNA is TGCGCCAGCAGCTTTGGCCGCAGGGGAGGTACAGATACGCAGTATTTT. Amino acid sequence: CASSFGRRGGTDTQYF.

The chain has TRBV4-2 and TRBJ2-5; possibly TRBD1 or TRBD2 for D (6 bases each). CDR3 length: 15 amino acids. The V and J ends lost 1 base and 4 bases respectively, with 13 bases between them. Per germline, CDR1 LGHNA and CDR2 YNFKEQ. CDR3: CASSQVLGGGETQYF. The CDR3 coding sequence is TGTGCCAGCAGCCAAGTGCTGGGGGGCGGAGAGACCCAGTACTTC.

The rearrangement uses TRBV7-2 and TRBJ2-5; D may be TRBD2 (6 bases). Germline CDR1 reads SGHTA; CDR2 reads FQGNSA. The CDR3 contains 14 residues. V dropped 2 bases and J dropped 6 bases, with 13 bases sitting between them. The CDR3 bases are TGTGCCAGCAGCTTACGTGCGGGGTGGAAGACCCAGTACTTC. It is translated as CASSLRAGWKTQYF.

This clonotype was observed a handful of times. The rearrangement links TRBV6-5 to TRBJ1-5; D uncertain. The V end lost 6 bases, the J end lost 7 bases, and 19 bases lay between the germline ends. This CDR3 has 15 residues. Germline lookup yields CDR1 MNHEY and CDR2 SVGAGI. CDR3 loop: CASSQTWGVKQPQHF. In DNA form, the CDR3 reads TGTGCCAGCAGCCAAACCTGGGGAGTCAAACAGCCCCAGCATTTT.

The gene calls are TRBV20-1 and TRBJ2-5; TRBD2 matches at 13 bases. Per the germline V gene, CDR1 is DFQATT and CDR2 is SNEGSKA (reference sequence). The J segment lost 11 bases and the V segment lost 3 bases, leaving 9 bases of the junction unmatched. The CDR3 has 14 amino acids. The DNA for the CDR3 is TGCAGTGCTAGGAGCGGACTAGCGGGAGACAAGCAGTACTTC. As protein: CSARSGLAGDKQYF.

This clonotype was seen a single time. At one boundary the junction diverges from the germline segment, which might be a read error. The chain employs TRBV9 and TRBJ2-5, with D possibly TRBD1 on 6 matching bases. Germline CDR1 and CDR2: SGDLS and YYNGEE. The CDR3 covers 15 residues. The CDR3 protein is CPSSPGHLYQETQYF. In nucleotides, the CDR3 is TGTCCCAGCAGCCCGGGACACCTGTACCAAGAGACCCAGTACTTC.

The V call is TRBV28, the J call TRBJ2-1; 9 positions match TRBD2. The CDR3 runs to 14 residues. V lost 9 bases to trimming and J lost 5 bases; unmatched junction nucleotides: 8. The germline V gene encodes CDR1 MDHEN and CDR2 SYDVKM. This CDR3 is CASGISGSHNEQFF. CDR3 nucleotides: TGTGCCAGTGGGATTAGCGGGAGTCACAATGAGCAGTTCTTC.

This rearrangement joins TRBV6-1 to TRBJ1-2, with unresolved D. V dropped 5 bases and J dropped 8 bases, with 18 bases sitting between them. CDR1 is MNHNS, CDR2 SASEGT, per germline. The length of the CDR3 is 14 residues. For the CDR3, the DNA is TGTGCCAGCAGTTCATCAGATATCTATGAAGGCTACACCTTC. The encoded protein is CASSSSDIYEGYTF.

The table lists this clonotype with a few counts. The chain recombines TRBV20-1 with TRBJ1-1; D might be TRBD1 (6 bases). Trimming pared 3 bases from V and 2 bases from J, leaving 13 bases between. The CDR3 loop spans 14 amino acids. CDR1 and CDR2 (germline): DFQATT, SNEGSKA (reference sequence). The CDR3 loop reads CSASPEDRNTEAFF. The CDR3 DNA sequence: TGCAGTGCTAGCCCAGAGGACAGAAACACTGAAGCTTTCTTT.

This chain uses TRBV2 with TRBJ2-7, with D perhaps TRBD1 or TRBD2 (5 bases each). Trimming shortened V by 6 bases and J by 2 bases, and 11 bases separated the two germline ends. The CDR3 is made up of 13 amino acids. The V gene's germline CDR1 is SNHLY and CDR2 FYNNEI. DNA of the CDR3: TGTGCCAGCAGGACCCGGGGCACCTACGAGCAGTACTTC. It specifies CASRTRGTYEQYF.

The chain joins TRBV29-1 to TRBJ2-1; no firm D call. Trimming took 6 bases from V and 9 from J, leaving 9 bases between them. The germline gives CDR1 SQVTM, CDR2 ANQGSEA. The CDR3 is made up of 10 amino acids. The CDR3 here is CSVRALEQFF. CDR3 DNA: TGCAGCGTGCGCGCGCTTGAGCAGTTCTTC.

V and J are TRBV7-2 and TRBJ2-2; 10 bases agree with TRBD2. This CDR3 region has 14 residues. CDR1 is SGHTA, CDR2 FQGNSA, per germline. With 2 bases clipped from V and 6 bases from J, the junction kept 0 bases outside the gene matches. DNA for the CDR3: TGTGCCAGCAGCTTACTAGCGGGAGCCGGGGAGCTGTTTTTT. Amino acids: CASSLLAGAGELFF.

Points on this clonotype: Relative to the germline gene, one junction end is altered; a read error may explain this. The CDR3 region is CSVALRLAGTDTQYF. The CDR3 DNA reads as TGCAGCGTTGCACTTAGACTAGCGGGCACCGATACGCAGTATTTT. The chain couples TRBV29-1 to TRBJ2-3, with 10 bases identical to TRBD2. Per the germline V gene, CDR1 is SQVTM and CDR2 is ANQGSEA. This CDR3 comprises 15 residues.

This clonotype was detected only a few times. The gene calls are TRBV20-1 and TRBJ1-2; D gene ambiguous. From germline, CDR1 is DFQATT and CDR2 SNEGSKA (reference sequence). The germline V and J ends were trimmed by 3 bases and 3 bases, with 14 bases remaining between them. The CDR3 has 14 residues. The CDR3 reads CSASVSGPYYGYTF. The DNA for the CDR3 is TGCAGTGCTAGCGTCTCGGGCCCTTACTATGGCTACACCTTC.

This clonotype has just a few counts. The rearrangement joins TRBV7-9 to TRBJ2-5, with 7 bases identical to TRBD1. This CDR3 contains 15 residues. Trimming cost V 0 bases and J 5 bases; bases outside gene matches: 6. CDR1 is SEHNR and CDR2 is FQNEAQ in the germline V gene (reference sequence). The CDR3 sequence is CASSLAGTAGETQYF. For the CDR3, the DNA is TGTGCCAGCAGCTTAGCCGGGACAGCCGGCGAGACCCAGTACTTC.

The chain is built from TRBV11-2 and TRBJ1-6, with D uncertain. The CDR3 is made up of 12 amino acids. Germline loops: CDR1 SGHAT, CDR2 FQNNGV. The V and J ends lost 2 bases and 12 bases respectively, with 8 bases between them. CDR3 DNA sequence: TGTGCCAGCAGCTTATCAGAGGGACCCCTCCACTTT. This gives the protein CASSLSEGPLHF. The variable domain in full, completed from reference TRBV11-2 and TRBJ1-6, reads EAGVAQSPRYKIIEKRQSVAFWCNPISGHATLYWYQQILGQGPKLLIQFQNNGVVDDSQLPKDRFSAERLKGVDSTLKIQPAKLEDSAVYLCASSLSEGPLHFGNGTRLTVT.

The table lists this clonotype with a few counts. This rearrangement joins TRBV12-3 or TRBV12-4 to TRBJ1-1; a possible D gene is TRBD1 (5 bases). The CDR3 sequence is 12 residues long. Trimming left V 6 bases short and J 10 bases short, with 15 bases between. The CDR3 DNA is TGTGCCAGCAGAAGCTGGACAAGTGGAGCTTTCTTT. This codes for CASRSWTSGAFF.

The J gene is TRBJ1-1, the V gene TRBV4-1, with TRBD1 matching 7 bases. The CDR3 is 15 amino acids. V was clipped by 4 bases and J by 5 bases; unmatched bases: 10. Germline V gene data show CDR1 as MGHRA and CDR2 as YSYEKL. CDR3 nucleotides: TGCGCCAGCAGCCTATGGGAGGGGGCGAATACTGAAGCTTTCTTT. Translating it yields CASSLWEGANTEAFF.

This chain connects TRBV10-3 to TRBJ2-1; possibly TRBD2 for D (6 bases). The V end lost 10 bases, the J end lost 5 bases, and 30 bases lay between the germline ends. Germline V gives CDR1 ENHRY, CDR2 SYGVKD. The CDR3 has 18 amino acids. CDR3 protein: CATGWGPKRDLAHNEQFF. The CDR3 coding sequence is TGTGCCACCGGGTGGGGCCCGAAACGGGACTTAGCACACAATGAGCAGTTCTTC.

V gene TRBV7-9 combines with J gene TRBJ2-6; no firm D call. Trimming took off 0 bases at V and 6 bases at J, with 21 bases between the two ends. The CDR3 extends over 19 amino acids. In germline, CDR1 is SEHNR, CDR2 FQNEAQ (reference sequence). In DNA, the CDR3 is TGTGCCAGCAGCTTAGCGCGGAAAGTTTCATGGGTGGCGGCCAACGTCCTGACTTTC. Translating it yields CASSLARKVSWVAANVLTF. Filled out from reference TRBV7-9 and TRBJ2-6, the complete variable domain reads DTGVSQNPRHKITKRGQNVTFRCDPISEHNRLYWYRQTLGQGPEFLTYFQNEAQLEKSRLLSDRFSAERPKGSFSTLEIQRTEQGDSAMYLCASSLARKVSWVAANVLTFGAGSRLTVL.

The rearrangement joins TRBV7-2 to TRBJ2-1, with D unresolved. The CDR3 runs to 12 residues. V gave up 3 bases and J gave up 11 bases, with 11 bases separating them. In germline, CDR1 is SGHTA, CDR2 FQGNSA. The CDR3 spells CASSLGERQQFF. The CDR3, as DNA: TGTGCCAGCAGCTTGGGTGAAAGGCAGCAGTTCTTC.

V usage is TRBV5-1 and J usage is TRBJ2-7; D ambiguous. Germline loops: CDR1 SGHRS, CDR2 YFSETQ. V was pared by 2 bases and J by 6 bases, with 12 bases between. There are 13 residues in the CDR3. The CDR3 reads CASSFTLGFEQYF. The CDR3 DNA follows: TGCGCCAGCAGCTTCACTCTAGGTTTCGAGCAGTACTTC.

The rearrangement uses TRBV29-1 and TRBJ2-5; D unclear. Germline CDR1 and CDR2: SQVTM and ANQGSEA. V dropped 4 bases and J dropped 3 bases, with 15 bases sitting between them. This CDR3 is built from 14 residues. The CDR3 protein is CSVGPGYEEETQYF. CDR3 nucleotide sequence: TGCAGCGTTGGTCCGGGTTACGAGGAAGAGACCCAGTACTTC.

This chain links TRBV4-1 with TRBJ2-7; D is possibly TRBD1 or TRBD2 (5 bases each). Germline V gene sequence: CDR1 MGHRA, CDR2 YSYEKL. The CDR3 consists of 16 residues. V was shortened by 3 bases and J by 1 base, with 16 bases between the two germline ends. The CDR3 loop is CASSHPGLPPSYEQYF. The CDR3 bases are TGCGCCAGCAGCCACCCGGGGCTTCCCCCTTCCTACGAGCAGTACTTC.

The V and J genes are TRBV18 and TRBJ1-3; D unresolved. Germline CDR1 is KGHSH and CDR2 is LQKENI. This CDR3 is built from 13 residues. Trimming stripped 0 bases from V and 4 bases from J, with 4 bases between. Written as DNA, the CDR3 is TGTGCCAGCTCACCACCTGGGGGAAACACCATATATTTT. Its translation: CASSPPGGNTIYF.

This rearrangement joins TRBV2 to TRBJ2-1; D is unresolved. The CDR3 contains 10 residues. The germline V gene has CDR1 SNHLY and CDR2 FYNNEI. V was shortened by 9 bases and J by 12 bases, with 12 bases between the two germline ends. The CDR3 here is CASELSRQFF. The CDR3 region has the DNA TGTGCCAGTGAATTAAGTAGGCAGTTCTTC.

This clonotype was seen a few times. The chain links TRBV4-1 to TRBJ2-1; D ambiguous. There are 15 residues in the CDR3. Trimming pared 0 bases from V and 5 bases from J, leaving 11 bases between. Germline V gene data show CDR1 as MGHRA and CDR2 as YSYEKL. The CDR3, as DNA: TGCGCCAGCAGCCAAGATCTGGTCGCCAACAATGAGCAGTTCTTC. Translation gives CASSQDLVANNEQFF.

The CDR3 sequence: CASSQLAGDQTQYF. CDR3 coding DNA: TGCGCCAGCAGCCAACTAGCGGGGGACCAGACCCAGTACTTC. This chain links TRBV4-1 with TRBJ2-5, with TRBD2 identical over 10 bases. The CDR3 runs 14 residues. Germline V gene lookup returns CDR1 MGHRA and CDR2 YSYEKL. After removal of 2 bases from V and 6 bases from J, the junction contained 3 bases not matched to a gene.

The rearrangement links TRBV10-3 to TRBJ1-4; D possibly corresponds to TRBD1 (5 bases). The CDR3 is 13 amino acids. V shed 3 bases and J shed 5 bases, with 7 bases lying between them. Germline values: CDR1 ENHRY, CDR2 SYGVKD. Here the CDR3 DNA reads TGTGCCATCAGTGAACAGGACAATGAAAAACTGTTTTTT. Its protein is CAISEQDNEKLFF.

The chain links TRBV28 to TRBJ1-2, with a tentative D call TRBD1 (6 bases). The V and J ends lost 6 bases and 4 bases respectively, with 15 bases between them. This CDR3 is built from 14 residues. Per germline, CDR1 MDHEN and CDR2 SYDVKM. This chain's CDR3 is CASRPTGASYGYTF. Written as DNA, the CDR3 is TGTGCCAGCAGACCGACAGGCGCCTCCTATGGCTACACCTTC.

V usage is TRBV21-1 and J usage is TRBJ2-7. TRBV21-1 is listed as a pseudogene. The CDR3 consists of 16 residues. The CDR3 DNA follows: TGTGCCAGCAGCTCAACCCCACACCGTTATTCCTACGAGCAGTACTTC. Translation gives CASSSTPHRYSYEQYF.

This clonotype appeared a few times. The rearrangement joins TRBV12-3 or TRBV12-4 to TRBJ2-5, with a weak D call TRBD1 (6 bases). The CDR3 totals 15 residues. Trimming took 3 bases from V and 4 from J, leaving 15 bases between them. The CDR3 sequence is CASSLGAPSGETQYF. In nucleotides, the CDR3 is TGTGCCAGCAGTTTGGGGGCCCCCTCGGGAGAGACCCAGTACTTC.